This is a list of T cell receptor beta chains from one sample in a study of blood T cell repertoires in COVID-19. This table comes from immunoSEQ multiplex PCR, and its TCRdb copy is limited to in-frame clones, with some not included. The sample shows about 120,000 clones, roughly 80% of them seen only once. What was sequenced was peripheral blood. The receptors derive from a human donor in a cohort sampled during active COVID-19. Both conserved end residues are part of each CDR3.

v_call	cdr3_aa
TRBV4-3	CASSQVRTGRDIQYF
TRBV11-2	CASSSQGGQPQHF
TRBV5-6	CASSSWTGGSEAFF
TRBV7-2	CASSLTGGYEQYF
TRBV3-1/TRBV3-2	CASSPGQGYGYTF
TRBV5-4	CASRGMALSNEQFF
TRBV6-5	CASRLLAGPYEQYF
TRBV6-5	CASSSSGRANRETQYF
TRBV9	CASNKLAASSYNEQFF
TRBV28	CASSTGALYQPQHF
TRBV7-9	CASSRQGANHEQYF
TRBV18	CASSPISGREYDEQYF
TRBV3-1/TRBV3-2	CASSSRMGDEQFF
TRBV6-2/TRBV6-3	CASSLGTPRWQETQYF
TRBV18	CASSPFTDYGYTF
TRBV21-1	CASSKWAGRVNQPQHF
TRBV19	CASKRTTGINEKLFF
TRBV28	CASSTLILSGVKEEKLFF
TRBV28	CASSLIQGADEQYF
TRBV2	CATLEGVGTGELFF
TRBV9	CASSAGTSGKEFYEQYF
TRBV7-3	CASSPGTSGRNTQYF
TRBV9	CASSPEYRSISGNTIYF
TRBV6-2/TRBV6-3	CASSYSDSYNQPQHF
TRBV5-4	CASSYDRGPAFF
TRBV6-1	CASSAGQGRSGLGTEAFF
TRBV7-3	CASSLIRAQNTGELFF
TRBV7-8	CASSLEGGGQGSYEQYF